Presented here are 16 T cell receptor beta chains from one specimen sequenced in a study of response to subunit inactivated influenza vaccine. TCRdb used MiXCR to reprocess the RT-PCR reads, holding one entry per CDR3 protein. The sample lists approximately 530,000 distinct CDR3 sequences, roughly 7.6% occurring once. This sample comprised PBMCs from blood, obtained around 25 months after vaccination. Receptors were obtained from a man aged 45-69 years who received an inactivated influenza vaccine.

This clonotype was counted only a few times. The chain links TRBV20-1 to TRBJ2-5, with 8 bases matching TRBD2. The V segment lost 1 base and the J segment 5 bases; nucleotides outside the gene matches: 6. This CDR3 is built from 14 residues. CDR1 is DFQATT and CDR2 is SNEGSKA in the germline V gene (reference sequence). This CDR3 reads CSARGAGDTETQYF. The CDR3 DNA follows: TGCAGTGCTAGAGGAGCGGGGGATACGGAGACCCAGTACTTC.

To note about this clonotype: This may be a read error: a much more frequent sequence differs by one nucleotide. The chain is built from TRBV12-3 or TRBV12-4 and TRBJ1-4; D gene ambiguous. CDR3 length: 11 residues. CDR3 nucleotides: TGTGCCATCAGTTACGGTGAAAAACTGTTTTTT. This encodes CAISYGEKLFF.

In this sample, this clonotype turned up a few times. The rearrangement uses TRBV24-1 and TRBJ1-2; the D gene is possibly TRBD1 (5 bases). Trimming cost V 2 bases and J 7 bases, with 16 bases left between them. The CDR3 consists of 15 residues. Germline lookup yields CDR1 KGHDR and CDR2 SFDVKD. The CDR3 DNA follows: TGTGCCACCAGTGATTCCGGGACCGCCCTCAGTGGCTACACCTTC. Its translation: CATSDSGTALSGYTF.

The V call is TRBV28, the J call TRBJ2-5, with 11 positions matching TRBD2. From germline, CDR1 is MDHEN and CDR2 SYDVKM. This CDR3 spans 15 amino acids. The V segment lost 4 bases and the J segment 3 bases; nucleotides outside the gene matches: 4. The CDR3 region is CASSYSGRGEETQYF. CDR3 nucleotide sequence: TGTGCCAGCAGTTATAGCGGGAGGGGAGAAGAGACCCAGTACTTC. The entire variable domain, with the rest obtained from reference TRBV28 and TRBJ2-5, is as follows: DVKVTQSSRYLVKRTGEKVFLECVQDMDHENMFWYRQDPGLGLRLIYFSYDVKMKEKGDIPEGYSVSREKKERFSLILESASTNQTSMYLCASSYSGRGEETQYFGPGTRLLVL.

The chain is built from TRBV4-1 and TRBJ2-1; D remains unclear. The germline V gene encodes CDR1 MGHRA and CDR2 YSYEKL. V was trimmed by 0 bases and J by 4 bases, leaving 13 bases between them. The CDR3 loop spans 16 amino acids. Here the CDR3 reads CASSQDPSAQYNEQFF. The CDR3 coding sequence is TGCGCCAGCAGCCAAGATCCGAGCGCCCAGTACAATGAGCAGTTCTTC.

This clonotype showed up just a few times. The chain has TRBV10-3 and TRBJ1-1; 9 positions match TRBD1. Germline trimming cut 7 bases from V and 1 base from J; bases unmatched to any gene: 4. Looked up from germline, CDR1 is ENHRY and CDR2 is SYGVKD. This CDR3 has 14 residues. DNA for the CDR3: TGTGCCATCACCATGACAGGGGGGAACACTGAAGCTTTCTTT. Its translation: CAITMTGGNTEAFF.

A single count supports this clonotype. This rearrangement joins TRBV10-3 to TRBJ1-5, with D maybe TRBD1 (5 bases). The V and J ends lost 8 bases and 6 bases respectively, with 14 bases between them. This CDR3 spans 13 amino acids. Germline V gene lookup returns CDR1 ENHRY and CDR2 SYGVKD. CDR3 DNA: TGTGCCATCGGCAGGGAGAGCGGTCAGCCCCAGCATTTT. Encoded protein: CAIGRESGQPQHF.

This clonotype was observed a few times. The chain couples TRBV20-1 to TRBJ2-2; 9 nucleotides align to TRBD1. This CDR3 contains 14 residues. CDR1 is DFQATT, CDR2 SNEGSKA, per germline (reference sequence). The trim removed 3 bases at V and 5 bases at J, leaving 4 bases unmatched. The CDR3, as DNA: TGCAGTGCTAGCCGGGGACAGGGAACCGGGGAGCTGTTTTTT. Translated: CSASRGQGTGELFF.

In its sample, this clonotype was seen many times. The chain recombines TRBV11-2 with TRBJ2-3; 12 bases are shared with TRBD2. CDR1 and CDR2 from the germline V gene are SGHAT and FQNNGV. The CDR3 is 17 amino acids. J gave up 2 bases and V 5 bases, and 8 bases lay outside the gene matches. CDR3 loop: CASSPGTSGPTTDTQYF. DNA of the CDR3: TGTGCCAGCAGCCCCGGGACTAGCGGGCCAACCACAGATACGCAGTATTTT.

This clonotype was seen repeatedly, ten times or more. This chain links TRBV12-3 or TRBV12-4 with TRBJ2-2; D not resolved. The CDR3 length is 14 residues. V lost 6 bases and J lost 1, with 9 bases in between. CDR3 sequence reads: CASRLWENTGELFF. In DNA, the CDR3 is TGTGCCAGCAGGTTATGGGAGAACACCGGGGAGCTGTTTTTT.

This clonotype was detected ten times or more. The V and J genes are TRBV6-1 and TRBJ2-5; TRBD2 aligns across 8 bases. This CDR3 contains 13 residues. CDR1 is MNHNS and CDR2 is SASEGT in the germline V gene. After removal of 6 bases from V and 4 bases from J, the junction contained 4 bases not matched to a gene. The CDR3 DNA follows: TGTGCCAGCAGACTAAGCGGGGGAGAGACCCAGTACTTC. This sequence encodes CASRLSGGETQYF.

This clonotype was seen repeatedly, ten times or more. CDR3 residues: CATSSLRGSGNTIYF. Written as DNA, the CDR3 is TGTGCCACCAGCAGTCTCCGGGGATCTGGAAACACCATATATTTT. The chain carries TRBV15 and TRBJ1-3; no reliable D call. From germline, CDR1 is LNHNV and CDR2 YYDKDF (reference sequence). V was clipped by 3 bases and J by 1 base, with 10 bases between them. The CDR3 spans 15 residues.

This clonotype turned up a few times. CDR3 bases: TGCGCCAGCAGCTTGGCCCCTAGCGGGGGCGGGGAGACCCAGTACTTC. It translates to CASSLAPSGGGETQYF. The chain joins TRBV5-1 to TRBJ2-5, with 10 nucleotides matching TRBD2. The trim removed 0 bases at V and 5 bases at J, leaving 7 bases unmatched. Germline loops: CDR1 SGHRS, CDR2 YFSETQ. The CDR3 contains 16 residues.

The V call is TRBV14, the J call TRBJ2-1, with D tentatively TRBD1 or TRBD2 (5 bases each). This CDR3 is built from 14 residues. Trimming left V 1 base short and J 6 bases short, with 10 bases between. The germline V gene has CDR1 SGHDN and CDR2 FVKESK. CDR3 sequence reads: CASSQATGLNEQFF. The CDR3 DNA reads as TGTGCCAGCAGCCAAGCAACGGGGCTCAATGAGCAGTTCTTC.

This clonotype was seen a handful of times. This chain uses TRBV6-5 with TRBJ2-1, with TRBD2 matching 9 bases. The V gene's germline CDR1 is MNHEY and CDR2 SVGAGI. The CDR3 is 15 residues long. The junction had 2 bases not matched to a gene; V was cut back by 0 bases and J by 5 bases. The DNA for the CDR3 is TGTGCCAGCAGTTACTCGCTAGCGGGGAACAATGAGCAGTTCTTC. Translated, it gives CASSYSLAGNNEQFF.

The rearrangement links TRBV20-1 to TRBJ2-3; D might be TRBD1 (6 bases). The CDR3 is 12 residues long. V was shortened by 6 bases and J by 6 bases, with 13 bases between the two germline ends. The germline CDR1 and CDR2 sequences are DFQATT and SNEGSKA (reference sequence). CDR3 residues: CSATDRGDTQYF. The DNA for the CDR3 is TGCAGTGCCACGGATAGGGGGGATACGCAGTATTTT.